The 19 T cell receptor beta chains presented below share a single source sample, sequenced in a study of T cells in Graves' hyperthyroidism and ophthalmopathy. RNA transcripts gave rise to amplified TCR beta CDR3 regions. A first-round RT-PCR of the TCR CDR3 used the HTBI primer set. TCRdb ran MiXCR on the multiplex PCR reads and lists one entry per CDR3 protein. The table includes hundreds of thousands of distinct CDR3 sequences, roughly an eighth detected once. The specimen was blood. The receptors stem from a woman aged 35 to 49 with Graves' ophthalmopathy.

This clonotype was recorded at least ten times. The rearrangement links TRBV29-1 to TRBJ2-3; 11 nucleotides agree with TRBD2. The CDR3 runs to 17 residues. Trimming cost V 3 bases and J 2 bases; bases outside gene matches: 10. Germline V lookup: CDR1 SQVTM, CDR2 ANQGSEA. The CDR3: CSVDGSRLAGTTDTQYF. The CDR3 coding sequence is TGCAGCGTTGATGGATCTAGACTAGCGGGAACCACAGATACGCAGTATTTT.

V gene TRBV19 combines with J gene TRBJ1-5; the match to TRBD1 covers 9 bases. Germline trimming cut 6 bases from V and 5 bases from J; bases unmatched to any gene: 23. This CDR3 region has 20 residues. Germline CDR1 is LNHDA and CDR2 is SQIVND (reference sequence). The CDR3 region is CASSRFGWDLDRGSDQPQHF. The DNA for the CDR3 is TGTGCCAGTAGCCGTTTTGGCTGGGATTTGGACAGGGGCTCCGATCAGCCCCAGCATTTT.

As to this clonotype: Since a much larger clone is just one base distant, this may be a read error. The V call is TRBV7-8, the J call TRBJ1-1, with a possible D match to TRBD1 (5 bases). Germline lookup yields CDR1 SGHVS and CDR2 FQNEAQ. The V and J ends lost 8 bases and 3 bases respectively, with 13 bases between them. The CDR3 has 13 amino acids. Here the CDR3 DNA reads TGTGCCAGCGGCTCAGGGACGTACACTGAAGCTTTCTTT. Its protein product is CASGSGTYTEAFF.

The table lists this clonotype with many counts. The chain uses TRBV2 and TRBJ2-1, with TRBD1 matching over 8 bases. Germline values: CDR1 SNHLY, CDR2 FYNNEI. Trimming removed 7 bases from V and 9 bases from J; junction bases left unmatched: 20. This CDR3 contains 17 residues. The CDR3 here is CASKKGQVRVGSGEQFF. The CDR3 nucleotides read TGTGCCAGCAAAAAGGGACAGGTTCGGGTGGGGAGCGGTGAGCAGTTCTTC.

This clonotype was counted at least ten times. The chain joins TRBV2 to TRBJ2-6, with D uncertain. The germline gives CDR1 SNHLY, CDR2 FYNNEI. Trimming took off 1 base at V and 4 bases at J, with 11 bases between the two ends. This CDR3 spans 16 amino acids. CDR3 nucleotide sequence: TGTGCCAGCAGTGAAGGTGGCCACCCCGGGGCCAACGTCCTGACTTTC. It encodes CASSEGGHPGANVLTF. Based on the CDR3 plus reference TRBV2 and TRBJ2-6, the full variable domain is EPEVTQTPSHQVTQMGQEVILRCVPISNHLYFYWYRQILGQKVEFLVSFYNNEISEKSEIFDDQFSVERPDGSNFTLKIRSTKLEDSAMYFCASSEGGHPGANVLTFGAGSRLTVL.

This clonotype was counted at least ten times. The chain couples TRBV10-3 to TRBJ1-2; possibly TRBD1 for D (5 bases). This CDR3 has 13 amino acids. In germline, CDR1 is ENHRY, CDR2 SYGVKD. V lost 5 bases to trimming and J lost 3 bases, with 10 bases between them. The CDR3 sequence is CAISPDTDYGYTF. The CDR3 region has the DNA TGTGCCATCAGTCCGGACACCGACTATGGCTACACCTTC.

This clonotype was observed a few times. The chain recombines TRBV3-1 with TRBJ2-7; the D is unclear. Germline-derived CDR1 and CDR2 are LGHDT and YNNKEL (reference sequence). This CDR3 contains 13 residues. The V end was cut by 1 base, the J end by 2 bases, with 6 bases between. The DNA for the CDR3 is TGTGCCAGCAGCCAAGGTGTCACCTACGAGCAGTACTTC. It translates to CASSQGVTYEQYF.

The chain has TRBV9 and TRBJ1-3; the D is unclear. Trimming pared 0 bases from V and 4 bases from J, leaving 17 bases between. Germline CDR1 and CDR2: SGDLS and YYNGEE. This CDR3 region has 17 residues. The CDR3 nucleotides are TGTGCCAGCAGCGTAGCCGGGAGCGGGGAAGCCGGAAACACCATATATTTT. Amino acid sequence: CASSVAGSGEAGNTIYF.

The chain carries TRBV20-1 and TRBJ1-2, with D possibly matching TRBD1 (6 bases). This CDR3 region has 13 residues. V lost 6 bases, J lost 3 bases, and 14 bases lay in between. Germline-derived CDR1 and CDR2 are DFQATT and SNEGSKA (reference sequence). The CDR3 loop is CSARGSAHYGYTF. The CDR3 nucleotides are TGCAGTGCCAGGGGCAGTGCACACTATGGCTACACCTTC.

This clonotype was seen many times. CDR3 region: CASNDRGQARDEQYF. CDR3 bases: TGTGCCAGCAACGATCGGGGACAGGCTCGGGACGAGCAGTACTTC. The chain couples TRBV6-1 to TRBJ2-7; TRBD1 aligns across 8 bases. The V and J ends lost 7 bases and 5 bases, in that order; junction bases with no gene match: 13. The germline V gene has CDR1 MNHNS and CDR2 SASEGT. CDR3 size: 15 residues.

This clonotype showed up many times. The V call is TRBV29-1, the J call TRBJ1-5; D gene ambiguous. The germline V gene encodes CDR1 SQVTM and CDR2 ANQGSEA. The length of the CDR3 is 13 residues. With 6 bases removed from V and 0 bases from J, the gap between germline ends came to 9 bases. DNA for the CDR3: TGCAGCGTCGCACTTAGTAGCAATCAGCCCCAGCATTTT. It translates to CSVALSSNQPQHF.

V is TRBV27 and J is TRBJ1-6; TRBD1 agrees at 8 bases. CDR3 length: 14 residues. Per germline, CDR1 MNHEY and CDR2 SMNVEV (reference sequence). V lost 2 bases and J lost 10; bases outside the gene matches: 4. CDR3: CASSLQGAVSPLHF. CDR3 nucleotides: TGTGCCAGCAGTTTACAGGGGGCGGTATCACCCCTCCACTTT.

The rearrangement joins TRBV7-9 to TRBJ2-2; 11 positions agree with TRBD1. Germline CDR1 reads SEHNR; CDR2 reads FQNEAQ (reference sequence). The CDR3 runs 17 residues. The trim removed 5 bases at V and 7 bases at J, leaving 12 bases unmatched. The CDR3 sequence is CASSPPTDRGQFGELFF. In DNA form, the CDR3 reads TGTGCCAGCAGCCCACCCACGGACAGGGGGCAATTCGGGGAGCTGTTTTTT.

The rearrangement links TRBV25-1 to TRBJ1-5; D might be TRBD1 (5 bases). Trimming left V 4 bases short and J 2 bases short, with 12 bases between. Per germline, CDR1 MGHDK and CDR2 SYGVNS. This CDR3 region has 15 residues. The CDR3 DNA sequence: TGTGCCAGCAGTGCCTGGGGGGGGGGCAATCAGCCCCAGCATTTT. Protein sequence: CASSAWGGGNQPQHF.

This clonotype was seen a handful of times. The V and J genes are TRBV19 and TRBJ1-4; the D is unclear. CDR1 is LNHDA, CDR2 SQIVND, per germline (reference sequence). Trimming removed 5 bases at V and 4 bases at J, with 17 bases between. This CDR3 is 16 amino acids long. Written as DNA, the CDR3 is TGTGCCAGTAGTGATGAAAACGACGGCATTAATGAAAAACTGTTTTTT. It yields the protein CASSDENDGINEKLFF.

The chain has TRBV5-1 and TRBJ2-7; the D gene is possibly TRBD1 (6 bases). The CDR3 runs 15 residues. Trimming removed 4 bases from V and 2 bases from J, with 16 bases in between. The germline gives CDR1 SGHRS, CDR2 YFSETQ. The CDR3 bases are TGCGCCAGCAGCCCACGCCCCGAGGGGGCCTACGAGCAGTACTTC. The encoded protein is CASSPRPEGAYEQYF. Drawing the rest from reference TRBV5-1 and TRBJ2-7, the complete variable domain is KAGVTQTPRYLIKTRGQQVTLSCSPISGHRSVSWYQQTPGQGLQFLFEYFSETQRNKGNFPGRFSGRQFSNSRSEMNVSTLELGDSALYLCASSPRPEGAYEQYFGPGTRLTVT.

This clonotype was recorded many times. This sequence joins TRBV5-1 and TRBJ2-7; TRBD2 is a possible D gene (6 bases). CDR1 SGHRS and CDR2 YFSETQ come from the germline V gene. V gave up 2 bases and J gave up 3 bases, with 12 bases separating them. There are 14 residues in the CDR3. The CDR3 reads CASSFRGVNYEQYF. CDR3 sequence (DNA): TGCGCCAGCAGCTTCCGCGGGGTTAACTACGAGCAGTACTTC. The full variable domain, rest sourced from reference TRBV5-1 and TRBJ2-7, is KAGVTQTPRYLIKTRGQQVTLSCSPISGHRSVSWYQQTPGQGLQFLFEYFSETQRNKGNFPGRFSGRQFSNSRSEMNVSTLELGDSALYLCASSFRGVNYEQYFGPGTRLTVT.

V usage is TRBV11-2 and J usage is TRBJ2-3, with D possibly matching TRBD2 (5 bases). CDR1 is SGHAT, CDR2 FQNNGV, per germline. The CDR3 covers 17 residues. V was pared by 6 bases and J by 0 bases, with 19 bases between. The CDR3 loop is CASSYPMERLSTDTQYF. In DNA, the CDR3 is TGTGCCAGCAGTTACCCGATGGAGCGGCTTAGCACAGATACGCAGTATTTT.

Many counts were recorded for this clonotype. The chain couples TRBV14 to TRBJ1-2; a possible D gene is TRBD1 (5 bases). Per germline, CDR1 SGHDN and CDR2 FVKESK. CDR3 size: 14 residues. V was clipped by 1 base and J by 4 bases, with 10 bases between them. For the CDR3, the DNA is TGTGCCAGCAGCCAAGTAGGGGATTTCTATGGCTACACCTTC. Translating it yields CASSQVGDFYGYTF.